This T cell receptor (beta chain) emerged from a study of T cells after yellow fever vaccination. General study results and limits: Any FACS-sorted repertoire could hold abundant clonotypes that contaminate it from the bulk population.

The CDR3 has 15 amino acids. Deletions cut 2 bases from V and 2 bases from J, with 13 bases between. Looked up from germline, CDR1 is SGHAT and CDR2 is FQNNGV. Template-switching 5'RACE yielded the TCR cDNA; a universal primer site and UMIs were added in the process. TCRdb reprocessed the 5' RACE reads with MiXCR, giving one entry per CDR3 protein. The sample holds around 300,000 distinct CDR3 sequences; 10% to 15% are singletons and the top ten take 0.4% to 0.55%. This clonotype was counted a few times. Its specificity is not known. The chain couples TRBV11-2 to TRBJ2-7; D is ambiguous. This TCR derives from a man younger than 45 who received the YFV17D yellow fever vaccine. Sample: CD4+ T cells sorted from PBMCs, taken 45 days after the yellow fever booster vaccination. The CDR3 is CASSLRPRRAYEQYF. The CDR3 DNA reads TGTGCCAGCAGCTTAAGGCCCCGACGGGCCTACGAGCAGTACTTC.